A selection of T cell receptor beta chains follows, all from one sample in a study of technical replicates of blood from several donors. Repertoires were generated with immunoSEQ multiplex PCR, while TCRdb's copy carries only in-frame clones and drops some. The data show roughly 79,000 clones, with 91% seen just once and 0.37% held by the top ten. The specimen sequenced was T cells isolated from PBMCs. Receptors originate from a human donor in good health. Some clones in this sample may be carry-over from other donors' samples. CDR3s include the opening cysteine and the closing phenylalanine or tryptophan. Fields, in order: CDR3 protein, CDR3 DNA, V gene, J gene, clone size, D gene. D genes are given only for firm matches. Clone sizes are given selectively: once, few, many, or a class where the clone is expanded.

CDR3: CASTPHGTGEKNIQYF
DNA: TGTGCCAGCACCCCACACGGAACAGGGGAGAAAAACATTCAGTACTTC
V: TRBV6-6
J: TRBJ2-4
size: -
D: TRBD1

CDR3: CASSRDRESQETQYF
DNA: TGTGCCAGCAGTCGGGACAGGGAAAGCCAAGAGACCCAGTACTTC
V: TRBV13
J: TRBJ2-5
size: -
D: TRBD1

CDR3: CASSEARGAPHLWGYTF
DNA: TGTGCCAGCAGTGAAGCAAGGGGTGCCCCGCACTTGTGGGGCTACACCTTC
V: TRBV6-1
J: TRBJ1-2
size: -
D: -

CDR3: CASSRISGRAIWFF
DNA: TGTGCCAGCAGCCGGATTAGCGGGAGGGCCATATGGTTCTTC
V: TRBV14
J: TRBJ2-1
size: -
D: TRBD2

CDR3: CASSFPGQGQNTEAFF
DNA: TGTGCCAGCAGCTTCCCGGGACAGGGACAGAACACTGAAGCTTTCTTT
V: TRBV11-3
J: TRBJ1-1
size: -
D: TRBD1

CDR3: CASSTRDSYPEAFF
DNA: TGTGCCAGCAGTACCCGGGACAGTTATCCTGAAGCTTTCTTT
V: TRBV6-5
J: TRBJ1-1
size: -
D: TRBD1

CDR3: CASSQKGIPSYEQYF
DNA: TGTGCCAGCAGCCAAAAGGGGATACCCTCCTACGAGCAGTACTTC
V: TRBV6-6
J: TRBJ2-7
size: -
D: -

CDR3: CAAYDTRYGYTF
DNA: TGTGCTGCATACGATACTAGATATGGCTACACCTTC
V: TRBV7-7
J: TRBJ1-2
size: -
D: -

CDR3: CASSFELGGYNEQFF
DNA: TGTGCCAGCAGCTTCGAGCTCGGGGGATACAATGAGCAGTTCTTC
V: TRBV5-5
J: TRBJ2-1
size: -
D: -

CDR3: CATSRGTGQGAYEQYF
DNA: TGTGCCACCAGCAGGGGTACGGGACAGGGGGCATACGAGCAGTACTTC
V: TRBV15
J: TRBJ2-7
size: -
D: TRBD1

CDR3: CASSLEPVNYGYTF
DNA: TGCGCCAGCAGCTTGGAACCGGTCAACTATGGCTACACCTTC
V: TRBV5-1
J: TRBJ1-2
size: -
D: -

CDR3: CASSIDDSGTAYEQYF
DNA: TGTGCCAGTAGTATCGACGATAGCGGGACTGCCTACGAGCAGTACTTC
V: TRBV19
J: TRBJ2-7
size: -
D: TRBD2

CDR3: CASSLEQNSYEQYF
DNA: TGCGCCAGCAGCTTGGAACAGAACTCCTACGAGCAGTACTTC
V: TRBV5-1
J: TRBJ2-7
size: -
D: -

CDR3: CASSPRTGGRNTEAFF
DNA: TGTGCCAGTAGTCCTCGGACAGGGGGAAGGAACACTGAAGCTTTCTTT
V: TRBV19
J: TRBJ1-1
size: -
D: TRBD1

CDR3: CATSAGSTGELFF
DNA: TGTGCCACCTCCGCCGGGTCCACCGGGGAGCTGTTTTTT
V: TRBV10-3
J: TRBJ2-2
size: -
D: -

CDR3: CASSLTGGAYQPQHF
DNA: TGTGCCAGCAGCTTGACAGGGGGCGCTTATCAGCCCCAGCATTTT
V: TRBV5-5
J: TRBJ1-5
size: -
D: TRBD1

CDR3: CASSQDKGTSGSLVYTGELFF
DNA: TGTGCCAGCAGCCAAGATAAGGGGACTAGCGGGAGCCTGGTGTACACCGGGGAGCTGTTTTTT
V: TRBV4-2
J: TRBJ2-2
size: -
D: TRBD2

CDR3: CASSFQSGYNEQFF
DNA: TGTGCCAGCAGTTTTCAGAGCGGGTACAATGAGCAGTTCTTC
V: TRBV27
J: TRBJ2-1
size: -
D: -

CDR3: CASSLVGEYYEQYF
DNA: TGTGCCAGCAGCTTGGTGGGAGAATACTACGAGCAGTACTTC
V: TRBV5-6
J: TRBJ2-7
size: -
D: -

CDR3: CATSRVLGGRATHNTDTQYF
DNA: TGTGCCACCAGCAGAGTTTTAGGCGGGAGGGCAACCCATAACACAGATACGCAGTATTTT
V: TRBV15
J: TRBJ2-3
size: once
D: TRBD2

CDR3: CASSYLQGVETQYF
DNA: TGTGCCAGCAGTTATTTACAGGGGGTCGAGACCCAGTACTTC
V: TRBV6-5
J: TRBJ2-5
size: -
D: TRBD1

CDR3: CASSQSQSPGNTIYF
DNA: TGTGCCAGCAGCCAATCCCAAAGCCCTGGAAACACCATATATTTT
V: TRBV14
J: TRBJ1-3
size: -
D: -

CDR3: CASSVGGTAYEQYF
DNA: TGTGCCAGCAGCGTAGGGGGGACAGCCTACGAGCAGTACTTC
V: TRBV9
J: TRBJ2-7
size: -
D: TRBD1

CDR3: CASGLRQNTEAFF
DNA: TGTGCTAGTGGTTTGAGACAGAACACTGAAGCTTTCTTT
V: TRBV12-5
J: TRBJ1-1
size: -
D: -

CDR3: CASSLATVQDEQFF
DNA: TGTGCCAGCAGCTTGGCCACGGTCCAGGATGAGCAGTTCTTC
V: TRBV5-5
J: TRBJ2-1
size: -
D: -

CDR3: CASSQGSSGSETQYF
DNA: TGTGCCAGTAGCCAGGGTTCTAGCGGGAGTGAGACCCAGTACTTC
V: TRBV19
J: TRBJ2-5
size: -
D: TRBD2

CDR3: CAISDLGVDVGYEQYF
DNA: TGTGCCATCAGTGACCTCGGGGTCGATGTGGGGTACGAGCAGTACTTC
V: TRBV10-3
J: TRBJ2-7
size: -
D: -

CDR3: CAISDRTGEDQPQHF
DNA: TGTGCCATCAGTGACCGGACAGGGGAGGATCAGCCCCAGCATTTT
V: TRBV10-3
J: TRBJ1-5
size: -
D: TRBD1

CDR3: CASSVASGSSGELFF
DNA: TGTGCCAGCAGCGTAGCGAGCGGGAGTTCCGGGGAGCTGTTTTTT
V: TRBV9
J: TRBJ2-2
size: once
D: TRBD2

CDR3: CASTGRAYQPQHF
DNA: TGTGCCAGTACGGGCAGGGCCTATCAGCCCCAGCATTTT
V: TRBV19
J: TRBJ1-5
size: -
D: -

CDR3: CASSPGTSHGTDTQYF
DNA: TGTGCCAGCAGCCCTGGGACTAGCCACGGCACAGATACGCAGTATTTT
V: TRBV5-4
J: TRBJ2-3
size: -
D: TRBD2

CDR3: CASSYPPGQGAEAFF
DNA: TGTGCCAGCAGTTACCCACCGGGACAGGGCGCTGAAGCTTTCTTT
V: TRBV6-6
J: TRBJ1-1
size: -
D: TRBD1

CDR3: CASSLPGDTQYF
DNA: TGTGCCAGCAGCCTCCCGGGGGATACGCAGTATTTT
V: TRBV7-6
J: TRBJ2-3
size: -
D: -

CDR3: CASSKERDFYEQYF
DNA: TGTGCCAGCAGCAAAGAGCGGGACTTCTACGAGCAGTACTTC
V: TRBV21-1
J: TRBJ2-7
size: -
D: -

CDR3: CASSWGGSETQYF
DNA: TGTGCCAGCAGCTGGGGGGGTTCGGAGACCCAGTACTTC
V: TRBV5-6
J: TRBJ2-5
size: -
D: TRBD2

CDR3: CATRRVSYNSPLHF
DNA: TGTGCCACACGCAGGGTATCCTATAATTCACCCCTCCACTTT
V: TRBV10-3
J: TRBJ1-6
size: once
D: -

CDR3: CASSQVSPSGRSSPYEQYF
DNA: TGCGCCAGCAGCCAAGTGTCGCCTAGCGGGAGAAGCTCTCCCTACGAGCAGTACTTC
V: TRBV4-1
J: TRBJ2-7
size: -
D: TRBD2

CDR3: CSVRTGGYNQPQHF
DNA: TGCAGCGTCCGGACAGGGGGCTACAATCAGCCCCAGCATTTT
V: TRBV29-1
J: TRBJ1-5
size: -
D: TRBD1

CDR3: CASSPERERTYEQYF
DNA: TGTGCCAGCAGCCCAGAGCGGGAGAGGACCTACGAGCAGTACTTC
V: TRBV9
J: TRBJ2-7
size: -
D: TRBD2

CDR3: CASSYSRRVFEQYF
DNA: TGTGCCAGCAGTTACTCCCGCAGGGTCTTCGAGCAGTACTTC
V: TRBV6-5
J: TRBJ2-7
size: -
D: -

CDR3: CASSTRSGDYNEQFF
DNA: TGTGCCAGCAGTACCCGCAGCGGGGACTACAATGAGCAGTTCTTC
V: TRBV6-4
J: TRBJ2-1
size: -
D: TRBD2

CDR3: CASSVRTNRGYEQYF
DNA: TGCGCCAGCAGTGTAAGGACTAATCGAGGGTACGAGCAGTACTTC
V: TRBV10-1
J: TRBJ2-7
size: -
D: -

CDR3: CASSTSYNEQFF
DNA: TGTGCCAGCTCGACATCCTACAATGAGCAGTTCTTC
V: TRBV6-6
J: TRBJ2-1
size: once
D: -

CDR3: CASSTRQENSPLHF
DNA: TGTGCCAGCAGCACCCGACAGGAGAATTCACCCCTCCACTTT
V: TRBV11-3
J: TRBJ1-6
size: few
D: -

CDR3: CASSPYGTGNEQFF
DNA: TGTGCCAGCAGCCCCTATGGGACAGGGAATGAGCAGTTCTTC
V: TRBV27
J: TRBJ2-1
size: -
D: TRBD1

CDR3: CSVVYPRLTTDTQYF
DNA: TGCAGCGTTGTATATCCGAGACTTACCACAGATACGCAGTATTTT
V: TRBV29-1
J: TRBJ2-3
size: -
D: -

CDR3: CASRYRPRSTNEKLFF
DNA: TGTGCCAGCAGGTATCGGCCTAGATCAACTAATGAAAAACTGTTTTTT
V: TRBV2
J: TRBJ1-4
size: -
D: -